This T cell receptor beta chain originates from a study of T cell responses to AZD1222 COVID-19 vaccine. Study-wide results and limits: There were mostly white British donors and more females than males, and clonal diversity was possibly underestimated.

TCRdb keeps only in-frame clones here, not all; method: immunoSEQ multiplex PCR. The sample consists of about 140,000 clones, 80% to 90% of them appearing once. Comments on this clone: Its matching antigen is unknown.

Germline lookup yields CDR1 SNHLY and CDR2 FYNNEI. The CDR3 is 14 residues long. Trimming shortened V by 6 bases and J by 2 bases, and 13 bases separated the two germline ends. This chain uses TRBV2 with TRBJ1-1, with D possibly being TRBD1 (6 bases). The receptor's source is an adult in good health. The starting material was peripheral blood, obtained on day 0 of AZD1222 vaccination. The CDR3 DNA sequence: TGTGCCAGCAGCAGGACAGCACCTAACACTGAAGCTTTCTTT. This codes for CASSRTAPNTEAFF.